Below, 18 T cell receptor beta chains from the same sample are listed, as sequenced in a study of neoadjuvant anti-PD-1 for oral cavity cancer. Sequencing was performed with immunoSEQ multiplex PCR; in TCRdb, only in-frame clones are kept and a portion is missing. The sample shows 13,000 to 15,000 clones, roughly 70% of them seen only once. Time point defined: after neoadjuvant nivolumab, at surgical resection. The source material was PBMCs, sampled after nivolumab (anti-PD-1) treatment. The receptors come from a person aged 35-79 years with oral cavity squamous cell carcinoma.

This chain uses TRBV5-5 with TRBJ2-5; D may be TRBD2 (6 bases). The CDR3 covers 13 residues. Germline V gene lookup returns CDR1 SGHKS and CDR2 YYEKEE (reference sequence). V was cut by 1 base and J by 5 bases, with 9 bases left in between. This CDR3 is CASSLPGVETQYF. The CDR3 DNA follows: TGTGCCAGCAGCTTGCCGGGAGTGGAGACCCAGTACTTC.

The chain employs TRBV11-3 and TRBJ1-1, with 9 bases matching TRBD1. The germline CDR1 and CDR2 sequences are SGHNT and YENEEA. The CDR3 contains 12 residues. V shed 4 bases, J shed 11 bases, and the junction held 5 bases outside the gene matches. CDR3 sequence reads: CASSSDRGYAFF. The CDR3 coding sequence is TGTGCCAGCAGCTCAGACAGGGGGTATGCTTTCTTT.

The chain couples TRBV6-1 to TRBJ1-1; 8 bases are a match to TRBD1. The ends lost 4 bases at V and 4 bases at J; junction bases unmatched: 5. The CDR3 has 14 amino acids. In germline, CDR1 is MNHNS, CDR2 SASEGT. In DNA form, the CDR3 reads TGTGCCAGCAGTGTGGTTACAGGGGGCACTGAAGCTTTCTTT. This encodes CASSVVTGGTEAFF.

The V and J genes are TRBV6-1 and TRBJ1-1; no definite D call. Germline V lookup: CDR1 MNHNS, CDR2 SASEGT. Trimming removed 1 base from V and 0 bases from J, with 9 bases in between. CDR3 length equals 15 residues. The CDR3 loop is CASSEDQPVNTEAFF. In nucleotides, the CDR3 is TGTGCCAGCAGTGAAGATCAGCCGGTGAACACTGAAGCTTTCTTT.

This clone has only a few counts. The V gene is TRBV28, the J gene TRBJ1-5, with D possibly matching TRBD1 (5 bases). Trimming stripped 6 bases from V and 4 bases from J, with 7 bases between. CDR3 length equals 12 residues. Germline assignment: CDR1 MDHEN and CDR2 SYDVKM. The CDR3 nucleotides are TGTGCCAGCAGGGGGGGTAATCAGCCCCAGCATTTT. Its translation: CASRGGNQPQHF.

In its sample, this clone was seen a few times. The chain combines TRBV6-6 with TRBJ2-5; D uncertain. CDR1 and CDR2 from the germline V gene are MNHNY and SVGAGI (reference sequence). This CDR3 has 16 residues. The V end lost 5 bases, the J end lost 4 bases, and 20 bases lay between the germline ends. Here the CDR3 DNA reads TGTGCCAGCAGTCCCAACAACGGGTCTCCAGGAGAGACCCAGTACTTC. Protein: CASSPNNGSPGETQYF.

The CDR3 DNA is TGTGCCAGCAGCCCACGGGGCCGACAGGGGGTGAGCGGGGAGCTGTTTTTT. Protein product: CASSPRGRQGVSGELFF. The chain recombines TRBV5-6 with TRBJ2-2; TRBD1 matches 9 bases. Germline CDR1 reads SGHDT; CDR2 reads YYEEEE. Trimming cost V 4 bases and J 7 bases; bases outside gene matches: 14. CDR3 length: 17 residues.

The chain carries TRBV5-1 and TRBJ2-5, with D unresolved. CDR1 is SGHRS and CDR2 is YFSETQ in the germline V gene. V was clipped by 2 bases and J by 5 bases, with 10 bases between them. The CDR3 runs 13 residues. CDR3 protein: CASSLTLGETQYF. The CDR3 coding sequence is TGCGCCAGCAGCTTAACTCTCGGGGAGACCCAGTACTTC.

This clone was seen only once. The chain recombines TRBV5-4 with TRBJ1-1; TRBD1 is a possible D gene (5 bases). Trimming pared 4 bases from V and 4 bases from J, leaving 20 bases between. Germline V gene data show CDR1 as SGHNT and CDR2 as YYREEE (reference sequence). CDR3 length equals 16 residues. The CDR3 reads CASSPRIGVGGTEAFF. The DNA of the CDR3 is TGTGCCAGCAGCCCGAGAATAGGGGTTGGGGGCACTGAAGCTTTCTTT.

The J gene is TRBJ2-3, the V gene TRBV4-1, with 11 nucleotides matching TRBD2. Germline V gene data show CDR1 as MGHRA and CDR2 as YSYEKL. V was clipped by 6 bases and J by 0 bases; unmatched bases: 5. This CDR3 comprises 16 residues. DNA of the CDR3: TGCGCCAGCAGGGATAGCGGGGGGGCTAGCACAGATACGCAGTATTTT. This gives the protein CASRDSGGASTDTQYF.

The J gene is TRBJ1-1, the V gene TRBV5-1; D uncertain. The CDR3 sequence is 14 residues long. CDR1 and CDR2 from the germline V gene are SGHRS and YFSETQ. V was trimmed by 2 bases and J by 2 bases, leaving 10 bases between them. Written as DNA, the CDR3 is TGCGCCAGCAGCTTTTCCGGGGTTAACACTGAAGCTTTCTTT. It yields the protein CASSFSGVNTEAFF. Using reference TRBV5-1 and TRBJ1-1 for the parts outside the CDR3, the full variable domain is KAGVTQTPRYLIKTRGQQVTLSCSPISGHRSVSWYQQTPGQGLQFLFEYFSETQRNKGNFPGRFSGRQFSNSRSEMNVSTLELGDSALYLCASSFSGVNTEAFFGQGTRLTVV.

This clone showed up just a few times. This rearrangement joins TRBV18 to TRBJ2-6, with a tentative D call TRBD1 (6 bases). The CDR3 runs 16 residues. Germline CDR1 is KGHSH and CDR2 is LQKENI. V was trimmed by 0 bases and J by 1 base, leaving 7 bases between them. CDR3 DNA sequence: TGTGCCAGCTCACCACCGGACAGTTCTGGGGCCAACGTCCTGACTTTC. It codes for CASSPPDSSGANVLTF.

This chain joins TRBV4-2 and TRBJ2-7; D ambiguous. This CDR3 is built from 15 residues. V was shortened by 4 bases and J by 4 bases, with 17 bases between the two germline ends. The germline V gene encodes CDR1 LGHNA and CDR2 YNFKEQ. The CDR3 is CASSPSVAQTYEQYF. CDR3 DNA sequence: TGTGCCAGCAGCCCTTCGGTCGCCCAAACTTACGAGCAGTACTTC.

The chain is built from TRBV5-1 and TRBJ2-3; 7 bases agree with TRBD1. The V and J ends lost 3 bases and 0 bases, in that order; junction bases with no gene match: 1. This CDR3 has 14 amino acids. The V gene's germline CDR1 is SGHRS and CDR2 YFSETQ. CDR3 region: CASSSTGSTDTQYF. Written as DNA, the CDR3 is TGCGCCAGCAGCTCGACAGGGAGCACAGATACGCAGTATTTT.

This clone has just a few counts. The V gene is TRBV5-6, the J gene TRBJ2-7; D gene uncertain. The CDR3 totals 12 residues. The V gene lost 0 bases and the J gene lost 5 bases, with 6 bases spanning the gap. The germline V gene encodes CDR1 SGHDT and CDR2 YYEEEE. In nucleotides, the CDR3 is TGTGCCAGCAGCTTGGATGGGAACGAGCAGTACTTC. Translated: CASSLDGNEQYF.

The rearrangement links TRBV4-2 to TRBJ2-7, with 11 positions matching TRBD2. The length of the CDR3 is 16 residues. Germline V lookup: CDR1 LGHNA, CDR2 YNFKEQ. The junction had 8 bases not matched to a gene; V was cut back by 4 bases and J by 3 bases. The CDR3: CASSPEPLAGGYEQYF. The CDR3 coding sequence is TGTGCCAGCAGCCCCGAACCTCTAGCGGGAGGCTACGAGCAGTACTTC.

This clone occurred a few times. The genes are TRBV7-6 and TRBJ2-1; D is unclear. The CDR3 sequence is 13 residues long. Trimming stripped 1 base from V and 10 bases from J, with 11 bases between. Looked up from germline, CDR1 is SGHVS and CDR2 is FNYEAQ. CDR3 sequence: CASSLGARGEQFF. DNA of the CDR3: TGTGCCAGCAGCTTAGGAGCCCGAGGCGAGCAGTTCTTC.

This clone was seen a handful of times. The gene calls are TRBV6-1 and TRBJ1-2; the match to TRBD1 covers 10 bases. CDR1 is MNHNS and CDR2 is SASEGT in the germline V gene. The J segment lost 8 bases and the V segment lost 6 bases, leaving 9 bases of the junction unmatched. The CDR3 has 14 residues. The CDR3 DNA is TGTGCCAGCAGGTCAGGGACAGGGGCCAAGGGCTACACCTTC. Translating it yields CASRSGTGAKGYTF.